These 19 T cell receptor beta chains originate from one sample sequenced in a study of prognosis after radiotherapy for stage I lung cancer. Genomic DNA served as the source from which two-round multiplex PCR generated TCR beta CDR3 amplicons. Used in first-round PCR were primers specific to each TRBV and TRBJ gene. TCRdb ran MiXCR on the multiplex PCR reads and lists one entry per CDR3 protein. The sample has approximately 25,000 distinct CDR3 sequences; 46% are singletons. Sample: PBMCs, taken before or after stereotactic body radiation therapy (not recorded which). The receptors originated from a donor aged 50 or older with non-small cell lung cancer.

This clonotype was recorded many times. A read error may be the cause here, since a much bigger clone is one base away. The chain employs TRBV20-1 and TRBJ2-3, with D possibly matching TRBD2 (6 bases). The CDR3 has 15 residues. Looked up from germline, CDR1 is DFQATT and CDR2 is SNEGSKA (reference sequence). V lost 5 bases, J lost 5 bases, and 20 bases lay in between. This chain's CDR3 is CSAATVLVGGDTQYF. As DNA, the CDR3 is TGCAGTGCTGCGACTGTTCTAGTGGGAGGAGATACGCAGTATTTT.

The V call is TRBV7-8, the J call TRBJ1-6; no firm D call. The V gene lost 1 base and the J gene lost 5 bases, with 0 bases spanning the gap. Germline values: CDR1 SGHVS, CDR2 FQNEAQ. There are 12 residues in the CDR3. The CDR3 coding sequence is TGTGCCAGCAGCTTAGATAATTCACCCCTCCACTTT. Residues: CASSLDNSPLHF.

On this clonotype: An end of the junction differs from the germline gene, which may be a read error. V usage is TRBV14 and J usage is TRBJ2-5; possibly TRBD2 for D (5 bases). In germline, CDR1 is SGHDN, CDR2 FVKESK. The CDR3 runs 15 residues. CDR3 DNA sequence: TGTGCCAGCAGCCAAGGGACTTACTATCAAGAGGCCCAGTACTTC. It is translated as CASSQGTYYQEAQYF.

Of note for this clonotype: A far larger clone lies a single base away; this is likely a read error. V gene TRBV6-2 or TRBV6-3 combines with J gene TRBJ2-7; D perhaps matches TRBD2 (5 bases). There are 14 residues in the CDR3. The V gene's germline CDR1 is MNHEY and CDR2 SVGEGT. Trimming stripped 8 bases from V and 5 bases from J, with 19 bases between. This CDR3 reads CASRTIGNLHEQYF. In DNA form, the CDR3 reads TGTGCCAGCCGAACTATCGGGAACCTCCACGAGCAGTACTTC.

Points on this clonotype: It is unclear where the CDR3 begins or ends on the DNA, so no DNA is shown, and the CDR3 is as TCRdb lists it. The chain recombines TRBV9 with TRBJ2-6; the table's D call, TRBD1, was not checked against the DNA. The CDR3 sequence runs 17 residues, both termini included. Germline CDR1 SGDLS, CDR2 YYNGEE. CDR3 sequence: CASSVAGGSSGANVPAF.

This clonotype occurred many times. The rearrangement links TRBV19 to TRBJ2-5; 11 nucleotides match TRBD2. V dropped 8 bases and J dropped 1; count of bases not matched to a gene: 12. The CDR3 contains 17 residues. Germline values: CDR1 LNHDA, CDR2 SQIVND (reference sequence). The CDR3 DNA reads TGTGCCAGTGGGAGACAGGGACTAGCGGATAGCCAAGAGACCCAGTACTTC. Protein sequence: CASGRQGLADSQETQYF.

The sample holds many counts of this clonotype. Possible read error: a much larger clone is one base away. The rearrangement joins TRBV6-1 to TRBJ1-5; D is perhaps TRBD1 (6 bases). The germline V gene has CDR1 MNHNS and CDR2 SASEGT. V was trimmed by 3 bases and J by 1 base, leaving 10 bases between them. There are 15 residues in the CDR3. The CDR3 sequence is CASSDLQGSNQPQHF. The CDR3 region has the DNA TGTGCCAGCAGTGACCTACAGGGAAGCAATCAGCCCCAGCATTTT.

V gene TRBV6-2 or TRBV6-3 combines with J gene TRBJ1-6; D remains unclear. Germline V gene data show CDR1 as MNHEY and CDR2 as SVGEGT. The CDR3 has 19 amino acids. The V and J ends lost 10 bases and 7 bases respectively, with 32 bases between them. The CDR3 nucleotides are TGTGCCATCAGCGAGAGGGTACCGACCCCGGTGTCCCAGAATTCACCCCTCCACTTT. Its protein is CAISERVPTPVSQNSPLHF.

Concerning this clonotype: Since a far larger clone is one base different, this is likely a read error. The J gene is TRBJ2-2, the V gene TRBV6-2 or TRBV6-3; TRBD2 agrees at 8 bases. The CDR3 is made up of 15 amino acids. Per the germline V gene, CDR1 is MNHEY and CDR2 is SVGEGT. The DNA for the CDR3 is TGTGCCAGCAGTCAGGGACTAGGGTACACCGTGGAGCTGTTTTTT. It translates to CASSQGLGYTVELFF.

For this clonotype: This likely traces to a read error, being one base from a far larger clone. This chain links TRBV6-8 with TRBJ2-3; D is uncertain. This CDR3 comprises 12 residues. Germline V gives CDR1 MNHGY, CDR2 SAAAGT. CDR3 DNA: TGTTCCAGCAGCCGACCCACAGATACGCAGTATTTT. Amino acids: CSSSRPTDTQYF.

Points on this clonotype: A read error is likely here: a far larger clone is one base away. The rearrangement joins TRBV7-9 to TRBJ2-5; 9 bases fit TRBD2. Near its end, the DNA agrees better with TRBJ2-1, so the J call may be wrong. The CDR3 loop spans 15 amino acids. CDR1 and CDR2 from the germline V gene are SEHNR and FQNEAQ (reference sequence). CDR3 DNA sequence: TGTGCCAGCAGCGTAAATAGCGGGGGCCTTAATGAGCAGTTCTTC. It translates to CASSVNSGGLNEQFF.

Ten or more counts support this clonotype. DNA of the CDR3: TGTGCCAGCAGCCAAGTTAGGTCGGGTAAAAACATTCAGTACTTC. It specifies CASSQVRSGKNIQYF. V usage is TRBV3-1 and J usage is TRBJ2-4; D is ambiguous. There are 15 residues in the CDR3. Germline lookup yields CDR1 LGHDT and CDR2 YNNKEL (reference sequence). Trimming took off 1 base at V and 4 bases at J, with 11 bases between the two ends.

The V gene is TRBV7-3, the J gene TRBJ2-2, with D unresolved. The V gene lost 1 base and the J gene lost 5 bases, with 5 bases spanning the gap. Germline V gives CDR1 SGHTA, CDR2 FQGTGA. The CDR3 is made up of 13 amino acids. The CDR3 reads CASSLKVTGELFF. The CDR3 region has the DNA TGTGCCAGCAGCTTAAAAGTTACCGGGGAGCTGTTTTTT.

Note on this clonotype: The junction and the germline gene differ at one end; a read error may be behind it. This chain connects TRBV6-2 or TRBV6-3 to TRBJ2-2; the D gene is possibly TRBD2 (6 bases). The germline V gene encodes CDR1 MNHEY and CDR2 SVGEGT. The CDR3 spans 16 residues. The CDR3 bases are TGTGCCAGCAGTTACTCGATCCGGAAACGGGCCGGGGGGCTGTTTTTT. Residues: CASSYSIRKRAGGLFF.

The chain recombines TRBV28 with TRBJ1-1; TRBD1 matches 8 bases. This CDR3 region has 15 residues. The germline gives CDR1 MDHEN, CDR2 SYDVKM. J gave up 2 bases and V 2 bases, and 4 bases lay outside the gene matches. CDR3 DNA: TGTGCCAGCAGTTTACCTGGACAGGGAAACACTGAAGCTTTCTTT. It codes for CASSLPGQGNTEAFF.

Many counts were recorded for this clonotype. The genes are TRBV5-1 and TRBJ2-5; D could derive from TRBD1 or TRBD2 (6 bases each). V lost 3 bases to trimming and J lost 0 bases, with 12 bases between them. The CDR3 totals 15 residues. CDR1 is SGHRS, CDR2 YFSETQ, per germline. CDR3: CASSSPGAYQETQYF. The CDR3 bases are TGCGCCAGCAGCTCTCCGGGGGCGTACCAAGAGACCCAGTACTTC.

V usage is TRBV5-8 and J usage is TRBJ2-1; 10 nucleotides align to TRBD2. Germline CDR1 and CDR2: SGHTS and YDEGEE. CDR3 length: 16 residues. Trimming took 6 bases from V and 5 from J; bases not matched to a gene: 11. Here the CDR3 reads CASILRGLAWNNEQFF. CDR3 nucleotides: TGTGCCAGCATCCTAAGGGGACTAGCGTGGAACAATGAGCAGTTCTTC.

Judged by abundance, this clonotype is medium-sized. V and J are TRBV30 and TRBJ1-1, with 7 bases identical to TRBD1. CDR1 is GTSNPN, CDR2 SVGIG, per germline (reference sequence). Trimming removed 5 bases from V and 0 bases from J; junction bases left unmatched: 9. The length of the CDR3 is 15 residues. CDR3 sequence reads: CAWATGNVMNTEAFF. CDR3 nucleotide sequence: TGTGCCTGGGCGACAGGGAATGTAATGAACACTGAAGCTTTCTTT.

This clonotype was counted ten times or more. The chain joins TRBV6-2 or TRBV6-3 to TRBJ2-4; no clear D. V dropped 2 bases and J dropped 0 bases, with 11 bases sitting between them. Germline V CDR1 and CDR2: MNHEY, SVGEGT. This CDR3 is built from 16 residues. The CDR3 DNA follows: TGTGCCAGCAGTTACGAGGAGACCCTAGCCAAAAACATTCAGTACTTC. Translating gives CASSYEETLAKNIQYF.